A single T cell receptor (beta chain) is shown here with its context. No antigen is known for it. Sequencing used immunoSEQ multiplex PCR; TCRdb keeps in-frame clones, though not all of them. The profile shows about 72,000 clones, roughly nine tenths of them singletons. The entry originates in a study of OX40 agonist ivuxolimab in advanced cancers. Whole-study context: In this cohort, patients received ivuxolimab, an agonistic anti-OX40 (CD134) antibody. Patients in dose escalation had liver, melanoma, kidney or head and neck cancers. Overall study results and limits: CD8+ T cells were the subset that, on average, had more expanded clones than CD4+.

Source: CD4+ or CD8+ T cells sorted from blood, taken in a trial of the OX40 agonist ivuxolimab. The TCR comes from an adult with an advanced solid tumor such as melanoma, head and neck, liver or kidney cancer.

The CDR3: CASRRDSYWGYTF. The CDR3 coding sequence is TGTGCCAGCAGACGGGACAGCTACTGGGGCTACACCTTC. This chain uses TRBV6-5 with TRBJ1-2, with 7 bases that match TRBD1. The germline gives CDR1 MNHEY, CDR2 SVGAGI. The CDR3 runs 13 residues. V shed 6 bases, J shed 8 bases, and the junction held 9 bases outside the gene matches.